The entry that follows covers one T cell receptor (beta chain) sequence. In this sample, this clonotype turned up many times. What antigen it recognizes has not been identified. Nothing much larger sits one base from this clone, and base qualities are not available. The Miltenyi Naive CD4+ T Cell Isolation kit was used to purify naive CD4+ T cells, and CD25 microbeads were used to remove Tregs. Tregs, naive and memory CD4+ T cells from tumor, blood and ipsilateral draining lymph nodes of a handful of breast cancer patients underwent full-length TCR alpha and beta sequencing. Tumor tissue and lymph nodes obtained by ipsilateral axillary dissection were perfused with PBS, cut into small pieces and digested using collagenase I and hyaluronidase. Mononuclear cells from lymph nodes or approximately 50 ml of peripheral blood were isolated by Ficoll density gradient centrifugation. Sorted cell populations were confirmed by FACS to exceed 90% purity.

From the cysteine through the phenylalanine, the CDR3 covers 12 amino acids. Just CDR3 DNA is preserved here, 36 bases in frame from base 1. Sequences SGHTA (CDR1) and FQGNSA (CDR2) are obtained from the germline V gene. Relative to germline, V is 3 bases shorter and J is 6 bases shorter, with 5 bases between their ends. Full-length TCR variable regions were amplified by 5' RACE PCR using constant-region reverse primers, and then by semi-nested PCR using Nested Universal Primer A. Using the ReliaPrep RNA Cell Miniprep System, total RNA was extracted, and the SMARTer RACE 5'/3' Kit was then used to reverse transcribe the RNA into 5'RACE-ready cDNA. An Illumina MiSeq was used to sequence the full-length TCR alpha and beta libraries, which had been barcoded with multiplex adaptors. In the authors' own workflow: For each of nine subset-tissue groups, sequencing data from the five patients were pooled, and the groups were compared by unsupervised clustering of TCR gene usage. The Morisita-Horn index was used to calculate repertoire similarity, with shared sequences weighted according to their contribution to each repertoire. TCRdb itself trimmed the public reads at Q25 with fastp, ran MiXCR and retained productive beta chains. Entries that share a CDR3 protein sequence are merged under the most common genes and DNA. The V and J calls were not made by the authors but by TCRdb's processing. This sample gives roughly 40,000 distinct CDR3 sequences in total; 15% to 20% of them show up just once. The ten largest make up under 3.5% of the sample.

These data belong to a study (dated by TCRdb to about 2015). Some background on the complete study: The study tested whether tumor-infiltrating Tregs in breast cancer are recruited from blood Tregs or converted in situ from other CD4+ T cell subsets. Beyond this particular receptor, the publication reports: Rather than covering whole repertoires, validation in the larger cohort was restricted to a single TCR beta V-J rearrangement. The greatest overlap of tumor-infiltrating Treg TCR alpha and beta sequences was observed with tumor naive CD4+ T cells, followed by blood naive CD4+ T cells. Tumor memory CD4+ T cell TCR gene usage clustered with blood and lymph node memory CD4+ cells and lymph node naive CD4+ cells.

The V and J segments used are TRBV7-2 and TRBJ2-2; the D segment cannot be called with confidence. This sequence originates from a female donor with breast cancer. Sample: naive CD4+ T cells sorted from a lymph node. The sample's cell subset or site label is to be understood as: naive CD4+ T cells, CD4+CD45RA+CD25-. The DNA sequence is TGTGCCAGCAGCTTTGGGGCCGGGGAGCTGTTTTTT. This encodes CASSFGAGELFF.